Below, 7 T cell receptor beta chains from the same sample are listed, as sequenced in a study of T cell responses to AZD1222 COVID-19 vaccine. The method was immunoSEQ multiplex PCR; TCRdb's version includes in-frame clones alone and lacks a portion of them. The sample yields over 150,000 clones, 88% seen once. The specimen was peripheral blood, collected on day 0 of AZD1222 vaccination. These receptors were obtained from an adult in good health.

This clone was picked up a small number of times. V gene TRBV30 combines with J gene TRBJ2-3; D might be TRBD2 (5 bases). CDR1 is GTSNPN and CDR2 is SVGIG in the germline V gene (reference sequence). V gave up 4 bases and J gave up 0 bases, with 17 bases separating them. The length of the CDR3 is 16 residues. The CDR3 loop reads CAWNEVGATSTDTQYF. The CDR3 DNA reads TGTGCCTGGAATGAGGTGGGAGCAACAAGCACAGATACGCAGTATTTT.

The V gene is TRBV6-5, the J gene TRBJ1-2; tentative D call: TRBD1 (5 bases). From germline, CDR1 is MNHEY and CDR2 SVGAGI. V lost 2 bases to trimming and J lost 4 bases, with 14 bases between them. The CDR3 is made up of 15 amino acids. The chain's CDR3 is CASSYTGGTSYGYTF. The CDR3, as DNA: TGTGCCAGCAGTTACACCGGAGGGACTAGCTATGGCTACACCTTC.

The chain links TRBV27 to TRBJ2-7; 8 bases match TRBD2. The CDR3 contains 14 residues. The junction had 4 bases not matched to a gene; V was cut back by 6 bases and J by 0 bases. The germline V gene encodes CDR1 MNHEY and CDR2 SMNVEV (reference sequence). CDR3 coding DNA: TGTGCCAGCAGATTAGCGGGAAGCTCCTACGAGCAGTACTTC. Translation gives CASRLAGSSYEQYF.

The CDR3 region has the DNA TGTGCCAGCACTAAGGGGATCGGCGAGCAGTACTTC. As protein: CASTKGIGEQYF. The chain recombines TRBV2 with TRBJ2-7; perhaps TRBD1 as D (5 bases). The CDR3 runs 12 residues. The V gene's germline CDR1 is SNHLY and CDR2 FYNNEI. Trimming left V 7 bases short and J 6 bases short, with 13 bases between.

The chain carries TRBV29-1 and TRBJ2-3, with D hard to call. This CDR3 comprises 12 residues. The germline V gene encodes CDR1 SQVTM and CDR2 ANQGSEA. Trimming took off 2 bases at V and 3 bases at J, with 6 bases between the two ends. CDR3 in DNA: TGCAGCGTTGAAAGTGGAACAGATACGCAGTATTTT. Amino acids: CSVESGTDTQYF.

The chain couples TRBV28 to TRBJ1-3; D unresolved. V gave up 6 bases and J gave up 2 bases, with 11 bases separating them. The V gene's germline CDR1 is MDHEN and CDR2 SYDVKM. The CDR3 is 14 residues long. CDR3 DNA: TGTGCCAGCAGGCCAAGTGGGCCTGGAAACACCATATATTTT. Its protein is CASRPSGPGNTIYF.

This chain connects TRBV11-2 to TRBJ1-6; weak D call: TRBD1 (6 bases). There are 14 residues in the CDR3. V was cut by 6 bases and J by 12 bases, with 18 bases left in between. From germline, CDR1 is SGHAT and CDR2 FQNNGV. The CDR3 DNA reads as TGTGCCAGCAGGACAGTCGTGGACAGAGGACCCCTCCACTTT. It codes for CASRTVVDRGPLHF. Variable domain in full (rest from reference TRBV11-2 and TRBJ1-6): EAGVAQSPRYKIIEKRQSVAFWCNPISGHATLYWYQQILGQGPKLLIQFQNNGVVDDSQLPKDRFSAERLKGVDSTLKIQPAKLEDSAVYLCASRTVVDRGPLHFGNGTRLTVT.